This T cell receptor beta chain is drawn from a study of memory CD4+ T cells and cytomegalovirus serostatus. Clones were sequenced by immunoSEQ multiplex PCR, and TCRdb holds only the in-frame ones, with some missing. The data show some 95,000 clones, under 90% seen once. With 6 bases removed from V and 2 bases from J, the gap between germline ends came to 13 bases. This CDR3 has 14 amino acids. Germline values: CDR1 MNHNY, CDR2 SVGAGI (reference sequence). Single viable CD3+CD4+CD8-CD45RO+ cells were sorted as the memory CD4+ T cells. The chain joins TRBV6-6 to TRBJ1-2, with unresolved D. The receptor was derived from an adult in good health and CMV-seropositive. Sequenced: memory CD4+ T cells from blood. For the CDR3, the DNA is TGTGCCAGCAGAGTGGACCGGGAGAACTATGGCTACACCTTC. Translated: CASRVDRENYGYTF.